This T cell receptor (beta chain) was sequenced for a study of cytomegalovirus exposure and HLA in healthy donors. Trimming took off 0 bases at V and 1 base at J, with 7 bases between the two ends. In germline, CDR1 is SGHTA, CDR2 FQGNSA. The CDR3 length is 15 residues. 13 Jbeta primers and 60 Vbeta primers were used for the PCR. The protocol was immunoSEQ multiplex PCR, while the TCRdb copy is restricted to in-frame clones and leaves out a portion. The table lists roughly 120,000 clones, roughly 78% of them singletons. Sequenced sample: PBMCs. This chain links TRBV7-2 with TRBJ2-4; D perhaps matches TRBD1 (5 bases). The sequence was obtained from a man aged 25 to 40 in good health and CMV-seronegative. CDR3 in amino acids: CASSLAGAAKNIQYF. The CDR3 nucleotides are TGTGCCAGCAGCTTAGCAGGGGCGGCCAAAAACATTCAGTACTTC.